The 2 T cell receptor beta chains given below trace back to one sample, sequenced in a study of shared clonotypes between healthy human individuals. Generated by immunoSEQ multiplex PCR, the TCRdb table keeps only in-frame clones and is missing some. The sample has 2 million to 3 million clones; roughly 93% are singletons. Sequenced: naive CD4+ T cells from PBMCs. Indicated subset: CD45RA+ positively selected. The receptors here all came from a man younger than 35 in good health. Some clones in this sample may be carry-over from other donors' samples.

Here the CDR3 DNA reads TGCGCCAGCAGCTTGGATTTTGGAGGGGGCATGTATGAGCAGTTCTTC. Residues: CASSLDFGGGMYEQFF. The J gene is TRBJ2-1, the V gene TRBV5-1; D possibly corresponds to TRBD1 (7 bases). CDR1 and CDR2 from the germline V gene are SGHRS and YFSETQ. This CDR3 region has 16 residues. V lost 0 bases, J lost 8 bases, and 18 bases lay in between.

The chain recombines TRBV7-3 with TRBJ1-2; TRBD1 matches 8 bases. This CDR3 has 15 residues. After removal of 1 base from V and 6 bases from J, the junction contained 7 bases not matched to a gene. Germline values: CDR1 SGHTA, CDR2 FQGTGA. The CDR3 loop reads CASSLNPGQDHGYTF. The CDR3 nucleotides are TGTGCCAGCAGCTTAAATCCGGGACAGGATCATGGCTACACCTTC.